These 7 T cell receptor beta chains came from one sample sequenced in a study of T-cell reconstitution after alpha-beta-depleted transplantation in children. TCRbeta library construction was performed incorporating unique molecular identifiers. TCRdb redid the calling of the PCR reads with MiXCR, one entry per CDR3 protein. Seen here are approximately 590,000 distinct CDR3 sequences, 8% to 11% observed once, and the top ten hold 4% to 5%. Source: PBMCs from the stem cell graft donor, taken from the stem cell graft. The receptors come from a human donor who donated a stem cell graft to a child with acute myeloid leukemia.

This clonotype occurred many times. The V call is TRBV7-9, the J call TRBJ2-7, with D unclear. Germline V gives CDR1 SEHNR, CDR2 FQNEAQ (reference sequence). There are 14 residues in the CDR3. The V gene lost 4 bases and the J gene lost 4 bases, with 14 bases spanning the gap. DNA of the CDR3: TGTGCCAGCAGCTCCTTGACACGGCCTTACGAGCAGTACTTC. It is translated as CASSSLTRPYEQYF.

This clonotype was seen ten or more times. Relative to the germline gene, one junction end is altered; a read error may explain this. This rearrangement joins TRBV29-1 to TRBJ2-5, with a weak D call TRBD1 (7 bases). The germline CDR1 and CDR2 sequences are SQVTM and ANQGSEA. The CDR3 has 10 residues. CDR3: CSVVEAQGGF. The CDR3 DNA sequence: TGCAGCGTTGTCGAGGCCCAGGGGGGATTC.

The J gene is TRBJ2-2, the V gene TRBV20-1; the match to TRBD2 covers 7 bases. Germline CDR1 and CDR2: DFQATT and SNEGSKA (reference sequence). The CDR3 consists of 13 residues. With 3 bases clipped from V and 6 bases from J, the junction kept 4 bases outside the gene matches. The chain's CDR3 is CSARPGGPGELFF. CDR3 in DNA: TGCAGTGCTAGGCCGGGAGGCCCCGGGGAGCTGTTTTTT.

This clonotype has ten or more counts. The J gene is TRBJ2-1, the V gene TRBV27, with D unresolved. Germline values: CDR1 MNHEY, CDR2 SMNVEV (reference sequence). The CDR3 spans 15 residues. V dropped 7 bases and J dropped 2 bases, with 15 bases sitting between them. CDR3 protein: CASNSVRVPYNEQFF. The CDR3 DNA reads TGTGCCAGCAACTCCGTACGGGTCCCCTACAATGAGCAGTTCTTC.

Ten or more counts support this clonotype. The chain joins TRBV11-1 to TRBJ2-7, with 9 bases identical to TRBD1. The CDR3 runs to 18 residues. Germline loops: CDR1 SGHAT, CDR2 FQDESV (reference sequence). The ends lost 2 bases at V and 7 bases at J; junction bases unmatched: 18. Here the CDR3 DNA reads TGTGCCAGCAGCTTAACGGGGGTCGGACAGGGGAAAGTAAATGAGCAGTACTTC. This sequence encodes CASSLTGVGQGKVNEQYF.

This sequence joins TRBV6-2 or TRBV6-3 and TRBJ2-5, with 16 bases identical to TRBD2. Germline lookup yields CDR1 MNHEY and CDR2 SVGEGT. The CDR3 is 16 residues long. The V and J ends lost 5 bases and 5 bases, in that order; junction bases with no gene match: 5. CDR3 in amino acids: CASSGTSGRARETQYF. The CDR3 nucleotides are TGTGCCAGCAGTGGGACTAGCGGGAGGGCCCGGGAGACCCAGTACTTC.

This clonotype was observed at least ten times. The chain uses TRBV7-3 and TRBJ2-1, with 8 positions matching TRBD1. The junction had 7 bases not matched to a gene; V was cut back by 3 bases and J by 3 bases. Germline assignment: CDR1 SGHTA and CDR2 FQGTGA. CDR3 length equals 16 residues. CDR3 protein: CASSFSAGTGYNEQFF. The CDR3 nucleotides read TGTGCCAGCAGCTTTTCCGCCGGGACAGGCTACAATGAGCAGTTCTTC.